Only one count was recorded for the clone carrying this T cell receptor beta chain. Its antigen is not known. This entry belongs to a study of T cells in localized non-small cell lung cancer. Study results and limitations: Adjacent lung held a median roughly 50 of the top 100 tumor clones. Compared with tumor, uninvolved adjacent lung displayed greater T cell clonality, ranking highest overall. One tumor region alone was sequenced, and heterogeneity therefore remains possible.

TCRdb keeps only in-frame clones here, not all; method: immunoSEQ multiplex PCR. The sample holds approximately 24,000 clones, 89% seen once. V lost 3 bases and J lost 4, with 6 bases in between. The CDR3 totals 13 residues. Germline V lookup: CDR1 ENHRY, CDR2 SYGVKD. The source material was peripheral blood, sampled before any cancer treatment. The clonotype originates from a man aged 35-69 years with stage I squamous cell lung carcinoma. The V and J genes are TRBV10-3 and TRBJ2-2, with D perhaps matching TRBD1 (5 bases). Here the CDR3 reads CAISDTGTGELFF. CDR3 DNA sequence: TGTGCCATCAGTGACACAGGCACCGGGGAGCTGTTTTTT.